Each of the 8 T cell receptor beta chains below was sequenced from the same sample in a study of blood T cell repertoires in COVID-19. Assay used: immunoSEQ multiplex PCR; TCRdb lists only in-frame clones, some missing. The sample yields some 130,000 clones, roughly 80% seen once. Sequences were obtained from PBMCs or T cells enriched from blood (not recorded which). These receptors were collected from a woman in her forties or fifties who had recovered from COVID-19.

V gene TRBV30 combines with J gene TRBJ2-5; weak D call: TRBD1 (5 bases). The CDR3 loop spans 14 amino acids. From germline, CDR1 is GTSNPN and CDR2 SVGIG (reference sequence). V was pared by 1 base and J by 13 bases, with 22 bases between. Written as DNA, the CDR3 is TGTGCCTGGAGTGATTACCTCCGAAAGGGGCACCTGTACTTC. Its protein is CAWSDYLRKGHLYF.

This chain joins TRBV3-1 (or the pseudogene TRBV3-2) and TRBJ1-6; D is perhaps TRBD1 (6 bases). This CDR3 has 17 residues. V was trimmed by 0 bases and J by 9 bases, leaving 18 bases between them. CDR1 is LGHDT, CDR2 YNNKEL, per germline (reference sequence). CDR3: CASSQDIYGGRVSPLHF. DNA for the CDR3: TGTGCCAGCAGCCAAGATATTTATGGGGGCAGGGTTTCACCCCTCCACTTT.

The gene calls are TRBV14 and TRBJ2-3; TRBD2 matches 7 bases. Per the germline V gene, CDR1 is SGHDN and CDR2 is FVKESK. Trimming cost V 3 bases and J 7 bases; bases outside gene matches: 13. This CDR3 is built from 16 residues. In nucleotides, the CDR3 is TGTGCCAGCAGCCAGGCCAGCGGGGCCCTTCCTTATACGCAGTATTTT. The encoded protein is CASSQASGALPYTQYF. Based on the CDR3 plus reference TRBV14 and TRBJ2-3, the full variable domain is EAGVTQFPSHSVIEKGQTVTLRCDPISGHDNLYWYRRVMGKEIKFLLHFVKESKQDESGMPNNRFLAERTGGTYSTLKVQPAELEDSGVYFCASSQASGALPYTQYFGPGTRLTVL.

The V and J genes are TRBV6-1 and TRBJ2-5, with D possibly TRBD2 on 5 matching bases. Germline lookup yields CDR1 MNHNS and CDR2 SASEGT. The CDR3 length is 15 residues. V lost 3 bases, J lost 1 base, and 12 bases lay in between. CDR3 sequence (DNA): TGTGCCAGCAGTGACGGCGAGGACTTCCAAGAGACCCAGTACTTC. The encoded protein is CASSDGEDFQETQYF.

The J gene is TRBJ1-2, the V gene TRBV7-2; weak D call: TRBD1 (6 bases). Germline values: CDR1 SGHTA, CDR2 FQGNSA. The V gene lost 5 bases and the J gene lost 0 bases, with 13 bases spanning the gap. The CDR3 sequence is 15 residues long. The CDR3 sequence: CASSPRTASNYGYTF. The CDR3, as DNA: TGTGCCAGCAGCCCTCGGACAGCCTCTAACTATGGCTACACCTTC.

This clone was seen many times. The chain links TRBV11-1 to TRBJ1-3; 7 bases line up with TRBD1. Germline loops: CDR1 SGHAT, CDR2 FQDESV (reference sequence). Trimming took 4 bases from V and 0 from J; bases not matched to a gene: 3. The CDR3 runs 15 residues. In nucleotides, the CDR3 is TGTGCCAGCAGCTGGGGGACAGACTCTGGAAACACCATATATTTT. Translating gives CASSWGTDSGNTIYF.

The chain recombines TRBV18 with TRBJ1-2, with 7 bases lining up with TRBD1. This CDR3 comprises 14 residues. After removal of 4 bases from V and 3 bases from J, the junction contained 5 bases not matched to a gene. CDR1 and CDR2 from the germline V gene are KGHSH and LQKENI. This CDR3 reads CASSLDTGDYGYTF. The CDR3 bases are TGTGCCAGCTCACTCGACACAGGGGACTATGGCTACACCTTC.

The chain recombines TRBV5-1 with TRBJ2-1, with 9 positions matching TRBD1. With 4 bases clipped from V and 6 bases from J, the junction kept 5 bases outside the gene matches. The CDR3 runs to 14 residues. The germline gives CDR1 SGHRS, CDR2 YFSETQ. CDR3 DNA: TGCGCCAGCAGCGTACAGGGGGCCGGCAATGAGCAGTTCTTC. It codes for CASSVQGAGNEQFF.